The T cell receptor beta chain described here comes from a study of T cell responses to AZD1222 COVID-19 vaccine. General observations from the study: Samples come after the peak T cell response, not at day 14. A mostly white British donor set with more females was recruited, and clonal diversity was possibly underestimated. At 160-218 and 743-854, vaccine-associated CD4 TCRs were dominant, and they spanned spike. A rise in Spike-specific TCR breadth and depth followed two AZD1222 doses.

Germline CDR1 reads SEHNR; CDR2 reads FQNEAQ (reference sequence). V lost 7 bases and J 9 bases, leaving 16 bases between the germline ends. The CDR3 runs to 14 residues. Clones were sequenced by immunoSEQ multiplex PCR, and TCRdb holds only the in-frame ones, with some missing. The data contain roughly 180,000 clones, around 87% of them singletons. To note about this clone: Its antigen is not known.

The origin of this receptor is an adult in good health. The chain recombines TRBV7-9 with TRBJ1-6; weak D call: TRBD1 (6 bases). The specimen comprised peripheral blood, sampled on day 0 of MenACWY control vaccination. This chain's CDR3 is CASNTDRSTSPLHF. The CDR3 DNA reads as TGTGCCAGCAACACAGACAGGTCTACTTCACCCCTCCACTTT. Supplemented by reference TRBV7-9 and TRBJ1-6, the full variable domain reads DTGVSQNPRHKITKRGQNVTFRCDPISEHNRLYWYRQTLGQGPEFLTYFQNEAQLEKSRLLSDRFSAERPKGSFSTLEIQRTEQGDSAMYLCASNTDRSTSPLHFGNGTRLTVT.